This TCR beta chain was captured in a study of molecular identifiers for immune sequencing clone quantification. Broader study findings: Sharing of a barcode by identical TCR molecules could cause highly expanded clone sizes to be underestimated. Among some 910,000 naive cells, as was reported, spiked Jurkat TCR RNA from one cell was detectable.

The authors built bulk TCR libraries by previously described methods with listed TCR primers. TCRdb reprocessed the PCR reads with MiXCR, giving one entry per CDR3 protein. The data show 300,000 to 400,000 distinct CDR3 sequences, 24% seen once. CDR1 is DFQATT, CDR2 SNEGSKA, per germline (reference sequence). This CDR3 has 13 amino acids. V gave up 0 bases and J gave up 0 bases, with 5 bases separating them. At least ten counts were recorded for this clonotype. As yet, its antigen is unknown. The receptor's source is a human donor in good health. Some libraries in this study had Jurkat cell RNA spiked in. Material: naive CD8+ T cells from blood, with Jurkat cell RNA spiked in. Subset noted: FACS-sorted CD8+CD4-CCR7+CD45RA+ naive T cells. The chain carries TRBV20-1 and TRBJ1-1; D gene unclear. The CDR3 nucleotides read TGCAGTGCTAGAGATCTGGTGAACACTGAAGCTTTCTTT. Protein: CSARDLVNTEAFF.